This T cell receptor beta chain was observed in a study of shared T cell receptors in the human thymus. Germline lookup yields CDR1 MDHEN and CDR2 SYDVKM. The CDR3 loop spans 16 amino acids. Trimming stripped 7 bases from V and 4 bases from J, with 20 bases between. The assay was immunoSEQ multiplex PCR, and TCRdb's table has in-frame clones only and misses some. The table lists 540,000 or so clones, approximately 80% of them singletons. A single count supports this clone. This sample also appeared in a second study, on human thymus T cells. This second study says: It was healthy Finnish infants having corrective surgery for congenital heart defects who were the donors. In corrective heart surgery, resections were taken, and these provided the thymus tissue. An apparent bias in V and J gene usage was seen in thymic and blood repertoires. Highly overlapping thymic repertoires among unrelated individuals were reported in related research.

The rearrangement links TRBV28 to TRBJ1-5; a possible D gene is TRBD1 (6 bases). What was sequenced was thymocytes. This TCR came from a boy younger than two with a congenital heart defect. The CDR3 sequence is CASTPYNRVGNQPQHF. CDR3 DNA: TGTGCCAGCACCCCTTACAACAGGGTAGGGAATCAGCCCCAGCATTTT.